One sample yielded the 20 T cell receptor beta chains listed below, sequenced in a study of shared clonotypes between healthy human individuals. Some clones are missing from TCRdb's copy, which holds only in-frame ones; the method was immunoSEQ multiplex PCR. Among over a million clones, around 76% were seen once, and the ten largest hold about 1.5%. Sample: memory CD4+ T cells sorted from blood. Sample subset: CD45RA-negative fraction. These receptors originate from a man aged 18 to 30 in good health.

Note on this clone: A much larger clone lies one base from this, so it may be a read error. This chain joins TRBV28 and TRBJ1-1, with TRBD1 as a possible D gene (5 bases). The CDR3 covers 11 residues. CDR1 is MDHEN, CDR2 SYDVKM, per germline. Trimming shortened V by 9 bases and J by 1 base, and 6 bases separated the two germline ends. CDR3 loop: CASGGNTEAFF. The CDR3 DNA follows: TGTGCCAGTGGGGGGAACACTGAAGCTTTCTTT.

About this clone itself: A much larger clone differs by one base, so this may be a read error. The same CDR3 arises from other DNA sequences in this sample as well. CDR3 region: CASSSDGNTEAFF. The CDR3 DNA reads as TGTGCCAGCAGCTCGGACGGGAACACTGAAGCTTTCTTT. The chain joins TRBV5-6 to TRBJ1-1; D not certain. Germline V gene data show CDR1 as SGHDT and CDR2 as YYEEEE. V was cut by 3 bases and J by 1 base, with 7 bases left in between. This CDR3 has 13 amino acids.

About this clone: This CDR3 is also generated by other DNA sequences in the sample. V and J are TRBV19 and TRBJ2-5, with D maybe TRBD1 (6 bases). CDR3 length: 15 residues. Germline V CDR1 and CDR2: LNHDA, SQIVND (reference sequence). The V end was cut by 6 bases, the J end by 0 bases, with 14 bases between. Written as DNA, the CDR3 is TGTGCCAGTAGCCCACTGACAGGCAACCAAGAGACCCAGTACTTC. This translates into CASSPLTGNQETQYF.

V gene TRBV7-3 combines with J gene TRBJ1-1, with TRBD1 as a possible D gene (5 bases). The CDR3 loop spans 13 amino acids. V was pared by 5 bases and J by 4 bases, with 11 bases between. CDR1 is SGHTA and CDR2 is FQGTGA in the germline V gene. The CDR3 reads CASSQGGTTEAFF. CDR3 nucleotides: TGTGCCAGCAGCCAAGGAGGGACCACTGAAGCTTTCTTT.

The chain is built from TRBV14 and TRBJ2-1; D is uncertain. The CDR3 is 15 residues long. Trimming removed 4 bases from V and 3 bases from J, with 13 bases in between. Germline values: CDR1 SGHDN, CDR2 FVKESK. CDR3: CASSRFNDLYNEQFF. Written as DNA, the CDR3 is TGTGCCAGCAGCCGATTTAATGATCTCTACAATGAGCAGTTCTTC. The full variable domain, with the rest looked up from reference TRBV14 and TRBJ2-1, is EAGVTQFPSHSVIEKGQTVTLRCDPISGHDNLYWYRRVMGKEIKFLLHFVKESKQDESGMPNNRFLAERTGGTYSTLKVQPAELEDSGVYFCASSRFNDLYNEQFFGPGTRLTVL.

The chain is built from TRBV5-1 and TRBJ2-2; perhaps D is TRBD1 or TRBD2 (5 bases each). CDR3 length: 14 residues. V was cut by 6 bases and J by 4 bases, with 13 bases left in between. In germline, CDR1 is SGHRS, CDR2 YFSETQ. Here the CDR3 reads CASNYGGGTGELFF. The CDR3 DNA reads as TGCGCCAGCAATTATGGGGGTGGCACCGGGGAGCTGTTTTTT.

The chain is built from TRBV7-3 and TRBJ2-2, with 8 bases lining up with TRBD1. Germline lookup yields CDR1 SGHTA and CDR2 FQGTGA. The CDR3 runs 13 residues. Unmatched junction bases numbered 2, after V lost 5 bases and J lost 6 bases. The CDR3 sequence: CASSGQGSGELFF. CDR3 DNA: TGTGCCAGCAGCGGACAGGGTTCCGGGGAGCTGTTTTTT.

The chain uses TRBV28 and TRBJ2-6; D not certain. The CDR3 is 13 residues long. Germline CDR1 reads MDHEN; CDR2 reads SYDVKM. V was clipped by 6 bases and J by 4 bases, with 7 bases between them. As DNA, the CDR3 is TGTGCCAGCAGGATGGCCGGGGCCAACGTCCTGACTTTC. Translated: CASRMAGANVLTF.

The rearrangement uses TRBV27 and TRBJ1-5, with 8 bases lining up with TRBD1. Germline loops: CDR1 MNHEY, CDR2 SMNVEV (reference sequence). The CDR3 has 16 amino acids. Unmatched junction bases numbered 10, after V lost 5 bases and J lost 4 bases. CDR3 nucleotides: TGTGCCAGCAGTCGAACCGGACAGGGTAGAAATCAGCCCCAGCATTTT. Its protein is CASSRTGQGRNQPQHF.

V is TRBV27 and J is TRBJ1-5, with D possibly being TRBD1 (6 bases). The CDR3 extends over 14 amino acids. Between the trimmed V and J ends, which lost 8 bases and 4 bases, there was a span of 15 bases. Germline CDR1 MNHEY, CDR2 SMNVEV (reference sequence). Here the CDR3 reads CASGLAGVNQPQHF. CDR3 nucleotides: TGTGCCAGCGGGCTAGCAGGGGTAAATCAGCCCCAGCATTTT.

The chain has TRBV4-3 and TRBJ2-3; 8 nucleotides line up with TRBD2. Unmatched junction bases numbered 5, after V lost 0 bases and J lost 0 bases. This CDR3 has 17 amino acids. Germline lookup yields CDR1 LGHNA and CDR2 YSLEER. The CDR3 is CASSQEGAGGSTDTQYF. CDR3 nucleotides: TGCGCCAGCAGCCAAGAGGGCGCGGGAGGTAGCACAGATACGCAGTATTTT.

The V gene is TRBV6-1, the J gene TRBJ2-1; 8 positions agree with TRBD2. Germline V gene lookup returns CDR1 MNHNS and CDR2 SASEGT. The CDR3 extends over 12 amino acids. The junction had 9 bases not matched to a gene; V was cut back by 7 bases and J by 13 bases. Written as DNA, the CDR3 is TGTGCCAGCACCCTGGGACTAGAGAGACAGTTCTTC. It yields the protein CASTLGLERQFF.

The V gene is TRBV6-1, the J gene TRBJ2-7, with D possibly matching TRBD2 (7 bases). With 4 bases removed from V and 4 bases from J, the gap between germline ends came to 17 bases. CDR1 MNHNS and CDR2 SASEGT come from the germline V gene. The CDR3 extends over 15 amino acids. The CDR3 nucleotides read TGTGCCAGCAGTGGGGGGCTAGCGGAGTTATACGAGCAGTACTTC. Residues: CASSGGLAELYEQYF.

This clone has a single count. The rearrangement joins TRBV6-5 to TRBJ1-1, with TRBD1 matching 7 bases. Germline-derived CDR1 and CDR2 are MNHEY and SVGAGI. V was pared by 6 bases and J by 1 base, with 8 bases of the junction left unmatched. The CDR3 is made up of 15 amino acids. CDR3 residues: CASSPVDRENTEAFF. The CDR3 DNA sequence: TGTGCCAGCAGCCCCGTCGACAGGGAGAACACTGAAGCTTTCTTT.

This rearrangement joins TRBV2 to TRBJ1-6; 7 bases fit TRBD1. The germline gives CDR1 SNHLY, CDR2 FYNNEI. Unmatched junction bases numbered 8, after V lost 5 bases and J lost 13 bases. This CDR3 has 13 residues. The CDR3 sequence is CASSPTGKSPLHF. The CDR3 region has the DNA TGTGCCAGCAGTCCGACAGGGAAATCGCCCCTCCACTTT.

This clone was seen just once. The chain has TRBV28 and TRBJ2-7; D is unclear. The CDR3 length is 14 residues. V was pared by 3 bases and J by 6 bases, with 15 bases between. CDR1 and CDR2 from the germline V gene are MDHEN and SYDVKM. The DNA for the CDR3 is TGTGCCAGCAGTTTGGTCAGGAGAGGTCGCGAGCAGTACTTC. Amino acid sequence: CASSLVRRGREQYF. Combining the CDR3 with reference TRBV28 and TRBJ2-7 gives the whole variable domain DVKVTQSSRYLVKRTGEKVFLECVQDMDHENMFWYRQDPGLGLRLIYFSYDVKMKEKGDIPEGYSVSREKKERFSLILESASTNQTSMYLCASSLVRRGREQYFGPGTRLTVT.

The chain employs TRBV4-3 and TRBJ2-1; TRBD2 might be the D (7 bases). From germline, CDR1 is LGHNA and CDR2 YSLEER. Trimming removed 4 bases at V and 7 bases at J, with 20 bases between. This CDR3 contains 16 residues. CDR3 DNA: TGCGCCAGCAGCCCTCGTTGGGCGGGGGCCCTGAATGAGCAGTTCTTC. Translation: CASSPRWAGALNEQFF.

The chain has TRBV28 and TRBJ1-1, with a weak D call TRBD1 (5 bases). The germline V gene has CDR1 MDHEN and CDR2 SYDVKM. The CDR3 has 16 residues. Deletions cut 1 base from V and 11 bases from J, with 23 bases between. In DNA, the CDR3 is TGTGCCAGCAGTTTATCCGGGACTGGGGGGGAATTGGTGGCTTTCTTT. Its translation is CASSLSGTGGELVAFF.

The chain has TRBV7-2 and TRBJ2-1; 9 nucleotides align to TRBD2. There are 12 residues in the CDR3. Germline V gene sequence: CDR1 SGHTA, CDR2 FQGNSA. The trim removed 5 bases at V and 10 bases at J, leaving 3 bases unmatched. CDR3 loop: CASSESGREQFF. The CDR3 nucleotides read TGTGCCAGCAGCGAGAGCGGGAGGGAGCAGTTCTTC. Looking up the rest from reference TRBV7-2 and TRBJ2-1 gives the full variable domain: GAGVSQSPSNKVTEKGKDVELRCDPISGHTALYWYRQSLGQGLEFLIYFQGNSAPDKSGLPSDRFSAERTGGSVSTLTIQRTQQEDSAVYLCASSESGREQFFGPGTRLTVL.

On this clone: Within the sample, other DNA sequences also encode this same CDR3. The genes are TRBV30 and TRBJ1-6; D is unclear. Germline V gene sequence: CDR1 GTSNPN, CDR2 SVGIG (reference sequence). This CDR3 has 12 residues. Trimming shortened V by 5 bases and J by 5 bases, and 7 bases separated the two germline ends. The CDR3 bases are TGTGCCTGGGGCCGAAATAATTCACCCCTCCACTTT. It yields the protein CAWGRNNSPLHF.